These 19 T cell receptor beta chains originate from one sample sequenced in a study of blood T cell repertoires in COVID-19. The assay was immunoSEQ multiplex PCR, and TCRdb's table has in-frame clones only and misses some. The sample holds approximately 350,000 clones, over 70% seen once. Sequencing used peripheral blood. The receptors here all came from a man aged 30 to 45 with active or convalescent COVID-19.

The chain couples TRBV27 to TRBJ2-3, with no clear D. CDR1 and CDR2 from the germline V gene are MNHEY and SMNVEV (reference sequence). Trimming shortened V by 0 bases and J by 6 bases, and 7 bases separated the two germline ends. The CDR3 is 13 residues long. The CDR3 loop reads CASSLSRGDTQYF. The CDR3 DNA reads TGTGCCAGCAGTTTATCGAGAGGTGATACGCAGTATTTT.

The V call is TRBV9, the J call TRBJ2-1; no clear D. Per germline, CDR1 SGDLS and CDR2 YYNGEE. This CDR3 contains 14 residues. V was clipped by 3 bases and J by 4 bases, with 11 bases between them. CDR3 protein: CASSADSVYNEQFF. The CDR3 nucleotides read TGTGCCAGCAGCGCTGACTCGGTTTACAATGAGCAGTTCTTC.

The rearrangement uses TRBV20-1 and TRBJ2-3; a weak D match, TRBD2 (6 bases). This CDR3 region has 13 residues. The V end lost 3 bases, the J end lost 3 bases, and 10 bases lay between the germline ends. Germline assignment: CDR1 DFQATT and CDR2 SNEGSKA (reference sequence). In DNA, the CDR3 is TGCAGTGCTAGTGGCGGGGATACAGATACGCAGTATTTT. Protein product: CSASGGDTDTQYF.

The CDR3 DNA is TGTGCCAGCAGCGCAGCAGGGGACCCGGGGCCCCAGCATTTT. Translation gives CASSAAGDPGPQHF. The V and J genes are TRBV9 and TRBJ1-5, with a tentative D call TRBD1 (6 bases). The germline gives CDR1 SGDLS, CDR2 YYNGEE. This CDR3 has 14 amino acids. V lost 3 bases, J lost 9 bases, and 16 bases lay in between.

This chain joins TRBV5-1 and TRBJ1-4, with 9 bases fitting TRBD1. CDR3 size: 14 residues. CDR1 and CDR2 (germline): SGHRS, YFSETQ. J was trimmed by 8 bases and V by 2 bases; bases with no gene match: 4. CDR3 in DNA: TGCGCCAGCAGCTTCAGCGGACAGGGGGAAAAACTGTTTTTT. Translated: CASSFSGQGEKLFF.

The genes are TRBV30 and TRBJ2-5; TRBD2 agrees at 8 bases. V gave up 3 bases and J gave up 5 bases; unmatched junction bases: 5. Germline lookup yields CDR1 GTSNPN and CDR2 SVGIG (reference sequence). The CDR3 length is 13 residues. CDR3 loop: CAWRELAVETQYF. CDR3 sequence (DNA): TGTGCCTGGAGGGAACTAGCGGTGGAGACCCAGTACTTC.

This clone was observed a few times. The chain joins TRBV7-9 to TRBJ2-2; a possible D gene is TRBD1 (5 bases). The V gene's germline CDR1 is SEHNR and CDR2 FQNEAQ (reference sequence). Trimming shortened V by 1 base and J by 10 bases, and 10 bases separated the two germline ends. This CDR3 spans 13 amino acids. DNA for the CDR3: TGTGCCAGCAGCTTAGGGGGCCGGCCGGAGCTGTTTTTT. It encodes CASSLGGRPELFF.

CDR3 DNA sequence: TGTGCCAGCAGCGTTGGGACTAGCGGGAGGATTGAGCAGTTCTTC. It encodes CASSVGTSGRIEQFF. J is TRBJ2-1 and V is TRBV5-8, with TRBD2 matching 15 bases. This CDR3 region has 15 residues. The V segment lost 4 bases and the J segment 9 bases; nucleotides outside the gene matches: 5. Germline CDR1 SGHTS, CDR2 YDEGEE.

The chain recombines TRBV4-3 with TRBJ2-7; 7 bases fit TRBD1. V shed 0 bases, J shed 0 bases, and the junction held 5 bases outside the gene matches. This CDR3 contains 16 residues. The germline CDR1 and CDR2 sequences are LGHNA and YSLEER. This CDR3 reads CASSQEWPGGSYEQYF. The CDR3 DNA is TGCGCCAGCAGCCAAGAATGGCCAGGGGGCTCCTACGAGCAGTACTTC.

The chain recombines TRBV24-1 with TRBJ2-7; possibly TRBD2 for D (6 bases). V was clipped by 4 bases and J by 4 bases, with 10 bases between them. Germline-derived CDR1 and CDR2 are KGHDR and SFDVKD. The CDR3 covers 13 residues. The CDR3 coding sequence is TGTGCCACCAGTGAGAATAGCGGATACGAGCAGTACTTC. This encodes CATSENSGYEQYF.

The rearrangement uses TRBV5-1 and TRBJ2-5; TRBD1 matches 7 bases. The germline V gene has CDR1 SGHRS and CDR2 YFSETQ. J was trimmed by 1 base and V by 7 bases; bases with no gene match: 13. CDR3 length equals 16 residues. The CDR3 DNA is TGCGCCAGCGCCGCCAATCGACAGGGAAGCCAAGAGACCCAGTACTTC. It codes for CASAANRQGSQETQYF.

The chain has TRBV6-5 and TRBJ2-3; TRBD2 matches 7 bases. CDR1 and CDR2 (germline): MNHEY, SVGAGI. Trimming took 5 bases from V and 2 from J; bases not matched to a gene: 7. This CDR3 is built from 15 residues. The DNA of the CDR3 is TGTGCCAGCAGTCCCCTCGGGGGGTACACAGATACGCAGTATTTT. As protein: CASSPLGGYTDTQYF.

This chain joins TRBV2 and TRBJ2-7, with a possible D match to TRBD2 (5 bases). This CDR3 region has 14 residues. Germline CDR1 SNHLY, CDR2 FYNNEI. Trimming pared 4 bases from V and 0 bases from J, leaving 10 bases between. CDR3 sequence (DNA): TGTGCCAGCAGTGCGGGGAGACGCTCCTACGAGCAGTACTTC. Residues: CASSAGRRSYEQYF.

As regards this clone: Compared with germline, one end of the junction differs, possibly owing to a read error. V is TRBV10-3 and J is TRBJ2-7; TRBD1 matches at 9 bases. The V gene's germline CDR1 is ENHRY and CDR2 SYGVKD. The CDR3 covers 14 residues. CDR3 DNA: TGTGCCATCAGTACAACAGGGGGCTCCAACGAGCAGTACTTC. Its translation: CAISTTGGSNEQYF.

The J gene is TRBJ1-5, the V gene TRBV28; D may be TRBD1 (5 bases). Germline V gene lookup returns CDR1 MDHEN and CDR2 SYDVKM. Deletions cut 2 bases from V and 6 bases from J, with 23 bases between. The CDR3 consists of 18 residues. This CDR3 reads CASSLGAGGIIGVQPQHF. The CDR3 DNA sequence: TGTGCCAGCAGTTTAGGGGCAGGTGGCATCATCGGAGTTCAGCCCCAGCATTTT.

The chain carries TRBV18 and TRBJ2-7; a weak D match, TRBD2 (6 bases). The germline V gene has CDR1 KGHSH and CDR2 LQKENI. The V end was cut by 8 bases, the J end by 0 bases, with 8 bases between. The CDR3 has 12 amino acids. In nucleotides, the CDR3 is TGTGCCAGCGCGGGAAGCTCCTACGAGCAGTACTTC. Amino acids: CASAGSSYEQYF.

The rearrangement links TRBV27 to TRBJ2-1; D perhaps matches TRBD2 (5 bases). Germline values: CDR1 MNHEY, CDR2 SMNVEV (reference sequence). Deletions cut 8 bases from V and 10 bases from J, with 15 bases between. The CDR3 contains 12 residues. CDR3 sequence reads: CASQSVANEQFF. CDR3 nucleotide sequence: TGTGCCAGCCAAAGCGTAGCGAACGAGCAGTTCTTC.

In this sample, this clone turned up a few times. The gene calls are TRBV6-5 and TRBJ1-1; no definite D call. Germline loops: CDR1 MNHEY, CDR2 SVGAGI. The CDR3 length is 13 residues. V was shortened by 2 bases and J by 1 base, with 5 bases between the two germline ends. The DNA for the CDR3 is TGTGCCAGCAGTTACGGGAGGAACACTGAAGCTTTCTTT. Translation gives CASSYGRNTEAFF.

The table lists this clone with a count of one. The rearrangement links TRBV6-5 to TRBJ1-2, with 7 bases matching TRBD1. V was clipped by 6 bases and J by 8 bases; unmatched bases: 9. This CDR3 contains 13 residues. Germline V CDR1 and CDR2: MNHEY, SVGAGI. The DNA for the CDR3 is TGTGCCAGCAGAACGGCACAGGGGATGGGCTACACCTTC. This sequence encodes CASRTAQGMGYTF.